Presented here are 26 T cell receptor beta chains from one specimen sequenced in a study of T cells after somatic rescue of genetic block. The method was immunoSEQ multiplex PCR; TCRdb's version includes in-frame clones alone and lacks a portion of them. The sample shows around 100,000 clones, about 90% of them seen only once. Sequenced material: peripheral blood mononuclear cells (PBMCs). These receptors originate from a woman aged 18-29 years.

J is TRBJ1-1 and V is TRBV5-6; 8 bases agree with TRBD1. V shed 0 bases, J shed 3 bases, and the junction held 7 bases outside the gene matches. The CDR3 covers 16 residues. The germline V gene has CDR1 SGHDT and CDR2 YYEEEE. Written as DNA, the CDR3 is TGTGCCAGCAGCTTGGATACAGGGGGGCAGTACACTGAAGCTTTCTTT. Translated, it gives CASSLDTGGQYTEAFF.

This clone has a single count. This chain connects TRBV4-1 to TRBJ1-6, with D maybe TRBD1 (6 bases). V lost 2 bases and J 10 bases, leaving 21 bases between the germline ends. Germline V CDR1 and CDR2: MGHRA, YSYEKL. The CDR3 covers 17 residues. Written as DNA, the CDR3 is TGCGCCAGCAGCCAACAAGGGGAGGGGCAGGGGTGGTCACCCCTCCACTTT. Translation: CASSQQGEGQGWSPLHF.

The chain joins TRBV9 to TRBJ2-3; D tentatively fits TRBD1 or TRBD2 (7 bases each). Germline V gene lookup returns CDR1 SGDLS and CDR2 YYNGEE. Trimming took 4 bases from V and 3 from J, leaving 12 bases between them. The CDR3 sequence is 14 residues long. Here the CDR3 reads CASSPGGGTDTQYF. CDR3 nucleotides: TGTGCCAGCAGCCCAGGGGGGGGTACAGATACGCAGTATTTT.

The rearrangement uses TRBV28 and TRBJ1-2; D is unclear. The ends were cut back, 5 bases at V and 12 bases at J, with 13 bases in the middle. Germline V lookup: CDR1 MDHEN, CDR2 SYDVKM. The CDR3 totals 11 residues. The CDR3 loop reads CASSRGPLNTF. In nucleotides, the CDR3 is TGTGCCAGCAGTAGAGGTCCTCTAAACACCTTC.

The chain employs TRBV4-1 and TRBJ2-5, with a possible D match to TRBD2 (6 bases). Between the trimmed V and J ends, which lost 0 bases and 4 bases, there was a span of 12 bases. Looked up from germline, CDR1 is MGHRA and CDR2 is YSYEKL. The CDR3 totals 15 residues. CDR3 protein: CASSQEGGDGETQYF. The CDR3, as DNA: TGCGCCAGCAGCCAAGAAGGAGGGGACGGAGAGACCCAGTACTTC.

The V call is TRBV28, the J call TRBJ1-1; D ambiguous. The V gene's germline CDR1 is MDHEN and CDR2 SYDVKM. V lost 4 bases to trimming and J lost 7 bases, with 10 bases between them. This CDR3 is built from 12 residues. This CDR3 reads CASSSGTIEAFF. The CDR3 bases are TGTGCCAGCAGTTCTGGTACCATTGAAGCTTTCTTT.

This chain links TRBV5-1 with TRBJ2-5; D perhaps matches TRBD1 (6 bases). Trimming took off 4 bases at V and 4 bases at J, with 17 bases between the two ends. The CDR3 covers 15 residues. Germline lookup yields CDR1 SGHRS and CDR2 YFSETQ. As DNA, the CDR3 is TGCGCCAGCAGCCCACTTACAGGGATAGGAGAGACCCAGTACTTC. Translation gives CASSPLTGIGETQYF.

The genes are TRBV7-9 and TRBJ1-6; perhaps TRBD1 as D (6 bases). The CDR3 has 14 amino acids. V lost 5 bases, J lost 7 bases, and 12 bases lay in between. Germline loops: CDR1 SEHNR, CDR2 FQNEAQ (reference sequence). The CDR3 loop reads CASSLGQFNSPLHF. The CDR3 bases are TGTGCCAGCAGCCTAGGACAGTTCAATTCACCCCTCCACTTT.

This sequence joins TRBV28 and TRBJ1-1, with D hard to call. Between the trimmed V and J ends, which lost 6 bases and 7 bases, there was a span of 6 bases. The CDR3 extends over 10 amino acids. Per the germline V gene, CDR1 is MDHEN and CDR2 is SYDVKM. The CDR3: CASREGEAFF. The CDR3 region has the DNA TGTGCCAGCAGGGAGGGTGAAGCTTTCTTT. Drawing the rest from reference TRBV28 and TRBJ1-1, the complete variable domain is DVKVTQSSRYLVKRTGEKVFLECVQDMDHENMFWYRQDPGLGLRLIYFSYDVKMKEKGDIPEGYSVSREKKERFSLILESASTNQTSMYLCASREGEAFFGQGTRLTVV.

This clone appeared once. The CDR3 bases are TGCAGCGTAACGGGGGGGCAGAGGGATGAGCAGTTCTTC. As protein: CSVTGGQRDEQFF. This chain uses TRBV29-1 with TRBJ2-1, with 8 nucleotides matching TRBD2. This CDR3 is 13 amino acids long. The germline V gene encodes CDR1 SQVTM and CDR2 ANQGSEA. V was pared by 6 bases and J by 8 bases, with 9 bases of the junction left unmatched.

The V and J genes are TRBV27 and TRBJ1-5; maybe TRBD1 (5 bases). This CDR3 contains 18 residues. CDR1 is MNHEY and CDR2 is SMNVEV in the germline V gene (reference sequence). V was trimmed by 3 bases and J by 3 bases, leaving 21 bases between them. The CDR3 DNA reads as TGTGCCAGCAGTTTTTCCGGGGGTGGATGGGATATCAATCAGCCCCAGCATTTT. This translates into CASSFSGGGWDINQPQHF.

The V gene is TRBV5-4, the J gene TRBJ2-7, with 8 bases identical to TRBD1. The V segment lost 4 bases and the J segment 4 bases; nucleotides outside the gene matches: 10. This CDR3 region has 15 residues. Germline V gene lookup returns CDR1 SGHNT and CDR2 YYREEE (reference sequence). For the CDR3, the DNA is TGTGCCAGCAGCCCCTTCGGACAGGGACCATACGAGCAGTACTTC. Translation: CASSPFGQGPYEQYF.

With respect to this clone: Distinct nucleotide sequences in the sample also encode this CDR3. The V and J genes are TRBV6-6 and TRBJ2-1; D remains unclear. CDR3 length: 12 residues. Germline CDR1 is MNHNY and CDR2 is SVGAGI (reference sequence). Between the trimmed V and J ends, which lost 5 bases and 4 bases, there was a span of 6 bases. CDR3 DNA sequence: TGTGCCAGCAGTCGTCCTTACAATGAGCAGTTCTTC. Translated: CASSRPYNEQFF.

The chain couples TRBV18 to TRBJ2-7; 11 bases align to TRBD1. CDR3 length equals 16 residues. Germline-derived CDR1 and CDR2 are KGHSH and LQKENI. The trim removed 4 bases at V and 4 bases at J, leaving 9 bases unmatched. The CDR3 reads CASSLRADRGRYEQYF. The CDR3 bases are TGTGCCAGCTCACTCCGAGCGGACAGGGGGCGGTACGAGCAGTACTTC.

The chain combines TRBV7-9 with TRBJ2-7; 7 bases are a match to TRBD1. Germline V CDR1 and CDR2: SEHNR, FQNEAQ (reference sequence). CDR3 size: 13 residues. With 3 bases clipped from V and 5 bases from J, the junction kept 4 bases outside the gene matches. In DNA, the CDR3 is TGTGCCAGCAGCTTCGGACAGGTGGACGAGCAGTACTTC. Encoded protein: CASSFGQVDEQYF.

In its sample, this clone was seen once. The chain joins TRBV5-1 to TRBJ2-7; unclear D gene. CDR1 is SGHRS and CDR2 is YFSETQ in the germline V gene. The CDR3 has 13 amino acids. Trimming took off 0 bases at V and 3 bases at J, with 7 bases between the two ends. The CDR3 here is CASSLGRYYEQYF. DNA for the CDR3: TGCGCCAGCAGCTTGGGACGGTACTACGAGCAGTACTTC. The whole variable domain, remainder taken from reference TRBV5-1 and TRBJ2-7, is KAGVTQTPRYLIKTRGQQVTLSCSPISGHRSVSWYQQTPGQGLQFLFEYFSETQRNKGNFPGRFSGRQFSNSRSEMNVSTLELGDSALYLCASSLGRYYEQYFGPGTRLTVT.

This clone was counted once. V is TRBV7-2 and J is TRBJ2-3, with unresolved D. The CDR3 totals 16 residues. The germline CDR1 and CDR2 sequences are SGHTA and FQGNSA. With 4 bases removed from V and 3 bases from J, the gap between germline ends came to 17 bases. The CDR3 DNA is TGTGCCAGCAGCTCCCTCGGACGTACTTATACAGATACGCAGTATTTT. The encoded protein is CASSSLGRTYTDTQYF.

The chain links TRBV27 to TRBJ2-4, with 7 bases that match TRBD1. The CDR3 has 16 amino acids. Germline lookup yields CDR1 MNHEY and CDR2 SMNVEV (reference sequence). V was clipped by 4 bases and J by 3 bases; unmatched bases: 9. For the CDR3, the DNA is TGTGCCAGCAGTTCCCCATCAAGGGACAGCAAAAACATTCAGTACTTC. This sequence encodes CASSSPSRDSKNIQYF.

The sample holds a few counts of this clone. V and J are TRBV19 and TRBJ1-1; D is ambiguous. Germline CDR1 and CDR2: LNHDA and SQIVND (reference sequence). V shed 8 bases and J shed 6 bases, with 13 bases lying between them. CDR3 length: 12 residues. CDR3 coding DNA: TGTGCCAGTGGCTACGCCCGGTCTGAAGCTTTCTTT. Translating it yields CASGYARSEAFF.

The chain has TRBV5-5 and TRBJ1-4; D is perhaps TRBD1 (5 bases). The CDR3 spans 17 residues. In germline, CDR1 is SGHKS, CDR2 YYEKEE (reference sequence). Trimming cost V 4 bases and J 8 bases, with 24 bases left between them. CDR3 loop: CASSRLVLQGVGEKLFF. CDR3 DNA sequence: TGTGCCAGCAGCCGTCTAGTTTTGCAGGGAGTGGGAGAAAAACTGTTTTTT.

This clone was recorded once. The rearrangement links TRBV7-2 to TRBJ2-1; 8 positions agree with TRBD2. This CDR3 comprises 16 residues. With 2 bases clipped from V and 3 bases from J, the junction kept 6 bases outside the gene matches. From germline, CDR1 is SGHTA and CDR2 FQGNSA. CDR3 sequence: CASSLLSGGGYNEQFF. In DNA, the CDR3 is TGTGCCAGCAGCTTATTGAGCGGGGGCGGCTACAATGAGCAGTTCTTC. The full variable domain, with the rest looked up from reference TRBV7-2 and TRBJ2-1, is GAGVSQSPSNKVTEKGKDVELRCDPISGHTALYWYRQSLGQGLEFLIYFQGNSAPDKSGLPSDRFSAERTGGSVSTLTIQRTQQEDSAVYLCASSLLSGGGYNEQFFGPGTRLTVL.

The rearrangement links TRBV15 to TRBJ1-2; 11 nucleotides agree with TRBD1. Germline lookup yields CDR1 LNHNV and CDR2 YYDKDF (reference sequence). This CDR3 contains 15 residues. The trim removed 5 bases at V and 4 bases at J, leaving 6 bases unmatched. This CDR3 reads CATSLGQGAFYGYTF. CDR3 in DNA: TGTGCCACCAGCCTCGGACAGGGGGCTTTCTATGGCTACACCTTC.

The V call is TRBV11-1, the J call TRBJ2-2; D is tentatively TRBD1 or TRBD2 (6 bases each). V dropped 2 bases and J dropped 4 bases, with 11 bases sitting between them. CDR1 SGHAT and CDR2 FQDESV come from the germline V gene (reference sequence). The CDR3 spans 15 residues. CDR3 bases: TGTGCCAGCAGCTTACCGGGGGCTGCCACCGGGGAGCTGTTTTTT. Translated: CASSLPGAATGELFF.

The V call is TRBV7-3, the J call TRBJ2-1; tentatively, D is TRBD1 (5 bases). The CDR3 runs 15 residues. Germline V gene sequence: CDR1 SGHTA, CDR2 FQGTGA. V was shortened by 5 bases and J by 6 bases, with 17 bases between the two germline ends. CDR3 sequence (DNA): TGTGCCAGCAGCCCCAGGGCATTACGGCTCAATGAGCAGTTCTTC. Amino acid sequence: CASSPRALRLNEQFF.

The V and J genes are TRBV7-2 and TRBJ1-6; possibly TRBD1 for D (5 bases). Germline V lookup: CDR1 SGHTA, CDR2 FQGNSA. There are 12 residues in the CDR3. Trimming cost V 2 bases and J 14 bases, with 10 bases left between them. DNA of the CDR3: TGTGCCAGCAGCTTATGGGGGATTTCCCTCCACTTT. This encodes CASSLWGISLHF.

This chain connects TRBV27 to TRBJ2-5, with a weak D call TRBD2 (6 bases). Germline V gene lookup returns CDR1 MNHEY and CDR2 SMNVEV (reference sequence). The germline V and J ends were trimmed by 3 bases and 5 bases, with 10 bases remaining between them. This CDR3 is built from 13 residues. In DNA, the CDR3 is TGTGCCAGCAGTTTCGGGGGTGGGGAGACCCAGTACTTC. It codes for CASSFGGGETQYF.